The 9 T cell receptor beta chains below come from one sample, sequenced in a study of Graves' ophthalmopathy and Graves' hyperthyroidism. Researchers took RNA transcripts and amplified TCR beta CDR3 regions from them. First-round RT-PCR employed HTBI primers, with a second-round multiplex PCR after it. One entry per CDR3 protein results from TCRdb running MiXCR on the multiplex PCR reads. This table has approximately 480,000 distinct CDR3 sequences, around 15% appearing once. Sequencing input: blood. The source is a woman in her 30s with Graves' ophthalmopathy.

This clonotype was counted ten times or more. The V call is TRBV27, the J call TRBJ1-1, with unresolved D. V shed 0 bases and J shed 4 bases, with 15 bases lying between them. Germline V gene lookup returns CDR1 MNHEY and CDR2 SMNVEV (reference sequence). This CDR3 comprises 16 residues. The CDR3 loop reads CASSLSPLRSITEAFF. CDR3 coding DNA: TGTGCCAGCAGTTTATCCCCGCTTCGCAGCATCACTGAAGCTTTCTTT.

This clonotype was counted many times. V is TRBV2 and J is TRBJ2-2; the D is unclear. The CDR3 is made up of 14 amino acids. Germline V gene data show CDR1 as SNHLY and CDR2 as FYNNEI. V dropped 7 bases and J dropped 6 bases, with 15 bases sitting between them. CDR3 sequence: CASTLGPSAGELFF. The CDR3 DNA follows: TGTGCCAGCACGCTTGGACCTTCCGCCGGGGAGCTGTTTTTT.

This clonotype was seen repeatedly, ten times or more. The rearrangement uses TRBV12-3 or TRBV12-4 and TRBJ1-1; D unclear. V was shortened by 4 bases and J by 3 bases, with 9 bases between the two germline ends. The CDR3 sequence is 13 residues long. The CDR3, as DNA: TGTGCCAGCAGTTCAAAAGGTGACACTGAAGCTTTCTTT. As protein: CASSSKGDTEAFF.

Many counts were recorded for this clonotype. The rearrangement joins TRBV9 to TRBJ2-7; D possibly corresponds to TRBD2 (5 bases). The CDR3 loop spans 14 amino acids. Germline V gene data show CDR1 as SGDLS and CDR2 as YYNGEE. Trimming stripped 0 bases from V and 3 bases from J, with 10 bases between. The DNA of the CDR3 is TGTGCCAGCAGCGTAGGGACTGTCAACTACGAGCAGTACTTC. Residues: CASSVGTVNYEQYF.

Ten or more counts support this clonotype. V is TRBV28 and J is TRBJ1-5; D unclear. The CDR3 runs to 14 residues. Per the germline V gene, CDR1 is MDHEN and CDR2 is SYDVKM. Trimming cost V 2 bases and J 0 bases, with 5 bases left between them. In DNA, the CDR3 is TGTGCCAGCAGTTTAGAGAGTAGCAATCAGCCCCAGCATTTT. Amino acids: CASSLESSNQPQHF.

The chain is built from TRBV6-2 or TRBV6-3 and TRBJ2-7; TRBD2 agrees at 7 bases. From germline, CDR1 is MNHEY and CDR2 SVGEGT. The V gene end was trimmed by 7 bases and the J gene end by 1 base; junction bases not matched to a gene: 19. The CDR3 consists of 18 residues. The CDR3 nucleotides read TGTGCCAGCAATTCCGGGGGGTTTTCGAGAGCTTCGTCCTACGAGCAGTACTTC. It translates to CASNSGGFSRASSYEQYF.

This clonotype showed up many times. The chain joins TRBV2 to TRBJ2-5; D might be TRBD1 (5 bases). The CDR3 covers 13 residues. In germline, CDR1 is SNHLY, CDR2 FYNNEI. V was clipped by 11 bases and J by 3 bases, with 16 bases between them. CDR3 in amino acids: CALRLQGEETQYF. The CDR3 DNA follows: TGTGCCCTAAGGCTGCAGGGTGAAGAGACCCAGTACTTC.

In this sample, this clonotype turned up many times. V is TRBV27 and J is TRBJ2-7; a weak D match, TRBD2 (6 bases). Germline V gene lookup returns CDR1 MNHEY and CDR2 SMNVEV (reference sequence). The V end was cut by 4 bases, the J end by 8 bases, with 21 bases between. The CDR3 is 15 amino acids. The CDR3 region is CASSSQTGLFPKQYF. DNA of the CDR3: TGTGCCAGCAGTTCCCAGACGGGACTTTTTCCCAAGCAGTACTTC.

This clonotype was counted at least ten times. The chain carries TRBV3-1 and TRBJ1-2; no firm D call. This CDR3 spans 13 amino acids. Germline loops: CDR1 LGHDT, CDR2 YNNKEL (reference sequence). V lost 1 base, J lost 6 bases, and 9 bases lay in between. DNA for the CDR3: TGTGCCAGCAGCCAAGGTGCGGCAGATGGCTACACCTTC. Its translation: CASSQGAADGYTF.